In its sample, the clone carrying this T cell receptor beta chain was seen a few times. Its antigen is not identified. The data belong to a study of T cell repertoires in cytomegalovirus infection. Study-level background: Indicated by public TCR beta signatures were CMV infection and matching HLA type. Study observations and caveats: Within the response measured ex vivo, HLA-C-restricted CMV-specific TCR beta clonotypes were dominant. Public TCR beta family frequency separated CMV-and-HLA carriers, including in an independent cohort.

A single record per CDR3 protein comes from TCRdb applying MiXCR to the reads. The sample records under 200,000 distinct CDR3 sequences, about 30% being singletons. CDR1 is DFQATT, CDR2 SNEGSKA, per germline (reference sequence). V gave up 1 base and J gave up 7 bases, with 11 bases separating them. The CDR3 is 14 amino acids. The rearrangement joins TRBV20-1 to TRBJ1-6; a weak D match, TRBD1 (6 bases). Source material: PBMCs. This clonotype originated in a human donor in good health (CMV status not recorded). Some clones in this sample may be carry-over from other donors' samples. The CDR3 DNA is TGCAGTGCTAGAGGGACAGTGGGGAATTCACCCCTCCACTTT. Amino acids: CSARGTVGNSPLHF.